The 13 T cell receptor beta chains presented below share a single source sample, sequenced in a study of blood T cells in healthy people across ages. The authors ran a second PCR of roughly 6 to 12 cycles using a sample-barcoded 5' primer and a J-beta primer mix. TCRdb re-called the 5' RACE reads with MiXCR, one entry per CDR3 protein. The sample holds roughly 700,000 distinct CDR3 sequences, 45% to 50% seen once. What was sequenced was blood. Source of these receptors: a woman in her sixties or seventies in good health.

This clonotype was seen a handful of times. The chain employs TRBV29-1 and TRBJ2-7, with 8 bases that match TRBD1. The V and J ends lost 4 bases and 6 bases, in that order; junction bases with no gene match: 8. This CDR3 has 13 residues. Germline CDR1 SQVTM, CDR2 ANQGSEA. CDR3 coding DNA: TGCAGCGTTGGGGCAGGGGGCTTGATCGAGCAGTACTTC. Protein: CSVGAGGLIEQYF.

The rearrangement uses TRBV5-1 and TRBJ1-6, with D unclear. The CDR3 is 16 amino acids. The ends were cut back, 0 bases at V and 4 bases at J, with 11 bases in the middle. Germline V gene data show CDR1 as SGHRS and CDR2 as YFSETQ. CDR3 amino acids: CASSLGETGYNSPLHF. CDR3 nucleotide sequence: TGCGCCAGCAGCTTGGGGGAGACGGGATATAATTCACCCCTCCACTTT. Drawing the rest from reference TRBV5-1 and TRBJ1-6, the complete variable domain is KAGVTQTPRYLIKTRGQQVTLSCSPISGHRSVSWYQQTPGQGLQFLFEYFSETQRNKGNFPGRFSGRQFSNSRSEMNVSTLELGDSALYLCASSLGETGYNSPLHFGNGTRLTVT.

The chain carries TRBV7-2 and TRBJ2-3, with D unresolved. V was trimmed by 5 bases and J by 0 bases, leaving 15 bases between them. The length of the CDR3 is 16 residues. The germline V gene has CDR1 SGHTA and CDR2 FQGNSA. The CDR3 spells CASSILVGSSTDTQYF. The CDR3 DNA follows: TGTGCCAGCAGCATTCTGGTGGGTTCTAGCACAGATACGCAGTATTTT.

The gene calls are TRBV2 and TRBJ1-6, with 7 bases matching TRBD1. CDR1 is SNHLY and CDR2 is FYNNEI in the germline V gene. The ends lost 6 bases at V and 8 bases at J; junction bases unmatched: 7. There are 14 residues in the CDR3. Written as DNA, the CDR3 is TGTGCCAGCAGGGGTGAGGGGGCTTATTCACCCCTCCACTTT. It yields the protein CASRGEGAYSPLHF.

The rearrangement joins TRBV7-2 to TRBJ2-6, with TRBD1 as a possible D gene (6 bases). Deletions cut 5 bases from V and 2 bases from J, with 13 bases between. Per germline, CDR1 SGHTA and CDR2 FQGNSA. The CDR3 runs 16 residues. CDR3 DNA: TGTGCCAGCAGCATACAGGGTTTCGCTGGGGCCAACGTCCTGACTTTC. Residues: CASSIQGFAGANVLTF.

This clonotype was seen more than once but under ten times. The genes are TRBV5-1 and TRBJ1-1; 8 nucleotides line up with TRBD1. The germline V gene has CDR1 SGHRS and CDR2 YFSETQ. After removal of 4 bases from V and 4 bases from J, the junction contained 6 bases not matched to a gene. The length of the CDR3 is 14 residues. The CDR3 region has the DNA TGCGCCAGCAGCGGAACAGGGGGAGCCACTGAAGCTTTCTTT. Translation gives CASSGTGGATEAFF.

The rearrangement links TRBV18 to TRBJ2-2; D call uncertain. V was trimmed by 2 bases and J by 1 base, leaving 8 bases between them. CDR3 length equals 15 residues. Germline V gives CDR1 KGHSH, CDR2 LQKENI. The CDR3 sequence is CASSPWTGNTGELFF. The CDR3, as DNA: TGTGCCAGCTCACCATGGACCGGGAACACCGGGGAGCTGTTTTTT.

This clonotype was observed once. A read error is likely, as this CDR3 ends without the conserved phenylalanine or tryptophan. The chain couples TRBV24-1 to TRBJ2-1, with a possible D match to TRBD2 (5 bases). Germline CDR1 reads KGHDR; CDR2 reads SFDVKD. The V and J ends lost 3 bases and 5 bases respectively, with 16 bases between them. The CDR3 has 16 amino acids. The chain's CDR3 is CATSDPLLSGHNEQFL. The CDR3 nucleotides read TGTGCCACCAGTGATCCCCTGCTAAGCGGACACAATGAGCAGTTCTTA.

The chain has TRBV12-3 or TRBV12-4 and TRBJ1-3; D uncertain. The germline V and J ends were trimmed by 6 bases and 0 bases, with 9 bases remaining between them. CDR3 size: 14 residues. CDR3: CASSHEFSGNTIYF. CDR3 bases: TGTGCCAGCAGCCACGAGTTCTCTGGAAACACCATATATTTT.

The chain links TRBV29-1 to TRBJ2-7; D may correspond to TRBD1 or TRBD2 (5 bases each). The CDR3 is made up of 12 amino acids. The germline V gene has CDR1 SQVTM and CDR2 ANQGSEA. Trimming left V 2 bases short and J 6 bases short, with 11 bases between. The CDR3 coding sequence is TGCAGCGTTGAAATCGCCGGGACCGAGCAGTACTTC. Its translation: CSVEIAGTEQYF.

This clonotype was counted a few times. This chain connects TRBV20-1 to TRBJ1-5, with D perhaps matching TRBD1 (5 bases). Trimming took 0 bases from V and 3 from J, leaving 12 bases between them. This CDR3 comprises 15 residues. The germline CDR1 and CDR2 sequences are DFQATT and SNEGSKA (reference sequence). CDR3 amino acids: CSAREVAGFNQPQHF. The CDR3 coding sequence is TGCAGTGCTAGAGAAGTCGCAGGGTTCAATCAGCCCCAGCATTTT.

The gene calls are TRBV7-8 and TRBJ2-7; 8 bases fit TRBD1. V lost 4 bases to trimming and J lost 3 bases; unmatched junction nucleotides: 2. The germline CDR1 and CDR2 sequences are SGHVS and FQNEAQ. The CDR3 sequence is 13 residues long. This CDR3 is CASSWTGFYEQYF. The CDR3, as DNA: TGTGCCAGCAGCTGGACAGGGTTCTACGAGCAGTACTTC.

In its sample, this clonotype was seen a few times. This chain links TRBV29-1 with TRBJ2-1, with a weak D call TRBD1 (6 bases). Germline loops: CDR1 SQVTM, CDR2 ANQGSEA. The CDR3 spans 15 residues. V was pared by 7 bases and J by 0 bases, with 16 bases between. CDR3 in DNA: TGCAGCGCCCGCAGACAGGAGAGCTCCTACAATGAGCAGTTCTTC. It translates to CSARRQESSYNEQFF.